Listed below are T cell receptor beta chains from one sample, sequenced in a study of cytomegalovirus exposure and HLA in healthy donors. Clones were read by immunoSEQ multiplex PCR, and TCRdb kept only the in-frame ones, dropping some. Among about 190,000 clones listed, roughly 80% were seen once. The specimen sequenced was PBMCs. The source of these receptors is a woman aged 45 to 65 in good health and CMV-seronegative. The CDR3 runs from the conserved cysteine through the conserved F or W. Each record gives: D gene, clone size, J gene, V gene, CDR3 protein, CDR3 DNA. D genes are given only for firm matches. Where a row states a size, it is once, few, many or the class of an expanded clone; other rows omit it.

>NA|NA|TRBJ2-6|TRBV11-2
CASSPRPLAPRSGANVLTF
TGTGCCAGCAGCCCCCGCCCTCTAGCGCCCCGCTCTGGGGCCAACGTCCTGACTTTC
>NA|NA|TRBJ1-2|TRBV7-9
CASSLFGTRGGYTF
TGTGCCAGCAGCTTATTTGGGACGCGGGGCGGCTACACCTTC
>NA|NA|TRBJ2-1|TRBV7-8
CASSLASGNEQFF
TGTGCCAGCAGCTTAGCCAGCGGGAATGAGCAGTTCTTC
>NA|NA|TRBJ2-5|TRBV19
CASSPLSQETQYF
TGTGCCAGTAGTCCCCTAAGCCAAGAGACCCAGTACTTC
>NA|NA|TRBJ1-5|TRBV28
CASSPLSREGIVRSNQPQHF
TGTGCCAGCAGTCCCCTTAGTCGGGAGGGTATCGTAAGGAGCAATCAGCCCCAGCATTTT
>TRBD1|NA|TRBJ2-1|TRBV27
CASSSLPGQGNEQFF
TGTGCCAGCAGTTCCCTTCCGGGACAGGGGAATGAGCAGTTCTTC
>NA|NA|TRBJ2-7|TRBV6-5
CASGRDRPYEQYF
TGTGCCAGCGGGCGGGACCGGCCCTACGAGCAGTACTTC
>TRBD1|NA|TRBJ1-5|TRBV18
CASSPRGTVDNQPQHF
TGTGCCAGCTCACCACGCGGGACAGTGGACAATCAGCCCCAGCATTTT
>TRBD1|NA|TRBJ1-6|TRBV2
CASSVQGALPNSPLHF
TGTGCCAGCAGTGTACAGGGGGCGCTCCCTAATTCACCCCTCCACTTT
>NA|once|TRBJ2-3|TRBV11-3
CASSLGYFTDTQYF
TGTGCCAGCAGCTTAGGGTACTTCACAGATACGCAGTATTTT
>NA|NA|TRBJ1-1|TRBV9
CASTPINPGTEAFF
TGTGCCAGCACCCCAATCAACCCGGGAACTGAAGCTTTCTTT
>TRBD2|once|TRBJ2-5|TRBV14
CASSQDGWLAGESAQETQYF
TGTGCCAGCAGCCAAGATGGATGGCTAGCGGGAGAATCGGCCCAAGAGACCCAGTACTTC
>TRBD1|once|TRBJ2-5|TRBV7-2
CASSLGDRGSGETQYF
TGTGCCAGCAGCTTAGGAGACAGGGGGTCAGGAGAGACCCAGTACTTC
>TRBD2|NA|TRBJ2-3|TRBV2
CASRWTSGSSDTQYF
TGTGCCAGCAGGTGGACTAGCGGGTCCTCAGATACGCAGTATTTT
>NA|NA|TRBJ2-7|TRBV7-6
CASSLVPPTGSPKDEQYF
TGTGCCAGCAGCTTAGTACCCCCCACCGGGTCTCCGAAGGACGAGCAGTACTTC
>NA|few|TRBJ1-1|TRBV4-3
CASSPEGGGYMNTEAFF
TGCGCCAGCAGCCCCGAGGGGGGGGGATACATGAACACTGAAGCTTTCTTT
>NA|NA|TRBJ1-1|TRBV27
CASSPTTKTGPNAEAFF
TGTGCCAGCAGTCCTACAACCAAAACAGGGCCGAACGCTGAAGCTTTCTTT
>TRBD1|NA|TRBJ1-5|TRBV5-1
CASSPGQVGHQPQHF
TGCGCCAGCAGCCCAGGACAGGTGGGACACCAGCCCCAGCATTTT
>TRBD1|once|TRBJ1-4|TRBV5-1
CASSLRAGGSEKLFF
TGCGCCAGCAGCTTGAGGGCAGGGGGCAGTGAAAAACTGTTTTTT
>NA|NA|TRBJ2-7|TRBV12-1
CASSRRRDRDYEQYF
TGTGCCAGCAGCCGTCGCCGGGACAGAGACTACGAGCAGTACTTC
>NA|NA|TRBJ1-2|TRBV5-6
CASTLGGNYGYTF
TGTGCCAGCACCCTGGGGGGAAACTATGGCTACACCTTC
>TRBD1|NA|TRBJ1-1|TRBV25-1
CASSEYAGGSAEAFF
TGTGCCAGCAGTGAATATGCAGGGGGAAGCGCTGAAGCTTTCTTT
>NA|NA|TRBJ1-3|TRBV11-2
CASSLTISGTGNTIYF
TGTGCCAGCAGCTTAACGATTTCGGGGACTGGAAACACCATATATTTT
>TRBD2|NA|TRBJ2-2|TRBV7-2
CASRPGGGLAGSTGELFF
TGTGCCAGCAGACCCGGAGGGGGACTAGCGGGGAGTACCGGGGAGCTGTTTTTT
>NA|NA|TRBJ2-7|TRBV5-1
CASSFSGSSYEQYF
TGCGCCAGCAGCTTCTCAGGATCCTCCTACGAGCAGTACTTC
>NA|NA|TRBJ2-2|TRBV19
CASSILGSGELFF
TGTGCCAGTAGTATCCTGGGGAGCGGGGAGCTGTTTTTT
>NA|few|TRBJ2-7|TRBV7-6
CASSLTRDSYEQYF
TGTGCCAGCAGCTTAACCCGGGATTCCTACGAGCAGTACTTC
>TRBD1|few|TRBJ1-1|TRBV30
CASRRGPNTEAFF
TGTGCCTCACGGAGGGGGCCGAACACTGAAGCTTTCTTT
>NA|NA|TRBJ2-6|TRBV11-3
CASSPLGPSLALGANVLTF
TGTGCCAGCAGCCCCCTCGGCCCGTCCCTAGCTCTTGGGGCCAACGTCCTGACTTTC
>TRBD1|NA|TRBJ2-7|TRBV5-1
CASRPTGASYEQYF
TGCGCCAGCAGGCCGACAGGGGCTTCCTACGAGCAGTACTTC
>TRBD2|NA|TRBJ2-2|TRBV28
CASSSPGGRGSGELFF
TGTGCCAGCAGTTCTCCGGGCGGGAGAGGCTCCGGGGAGCTGTTTTTT
>TRBD2|NA|TRBJ2-3|TRBV4-3
CASSPRLAGESSTDTQYF
TGCGCCAGCAGCCCCCGACTAGCGGGAGAGTCTAGCACAGATACGCAGTATTTT
>TRBD1|once|TRBJ1-2|TRBV19
CASSPDRSSTYGYTF
TGTGCCAGTAGTCCGGACAGGTCCTCAACCTATGGCTACACCTTC
>NA|NA|TRBJ1-4|TRBV18
CASSPPGSGEKLFF
TGTGCCAGCTCACCACCTGGAAGCGGTGAAAAACTGTTTTTT
>NA|few|TRBJ2-7|TRBV29-1
CSVSGTSYEQYF
TGCAGCGTCTCCGGGACTTCCTACGAGCAGTACTTC